This entry features one T cell receptor (beta chain) sequence. These data are taken from a study of blood T cell repertoires in COVID-19. At the level of the study: PBMCs, B-cell-depleted T cells, or T cells were the source of the cDNA or gDNA that made up the material.

CDR1 and CDR2 (germline): MGHRA, YSYEKL. CDR3 length: 13 residues. The V and J ends lost 4 bases and 6 bases respectively, with 13 bases between them. The data were produced by immunoSEQ multiplex PCR, yet TCRdb's version contains in-frame clones alone and is incomplete. The sample shows roughly 200,000 clones, over 75% of them seen only once. This sequence was found in an elderly woman with active or convalescent COVID-19. Sequencing input: peripheral blood. The chain combines TRBV4-1 with TRBJ2-7; D perhaps matches TRBD1 (5 bases). CDR3 in DNA: TGCGCCAGCAGCCGGGGTGGGGCAACCGAGCAGTACTTC. This sequence encodes CASSRGGATEQYF.